These 32 T cell receptor beta chains were sequenced from one sample in a study of blood T cell repertoires in COVID-19. Some clones are missing from TCRdb's copy, which holds only in-frame ones; the method was immunoSEQ multiplex PCR. The table has 180,000 or so clones, about 87% seen once; the top ten hold just under 2.5%. Sequenced input: peripheral blood. These TCRs come from a man aged 40-50 years with active or convalescent COVID-19.

The V gene is TRBV4-1, the J gene TRBJ2-1; tentatively, D is TRBD2 (6 bases). V was clipped by 0 bases and J by 3 bases, with 15 bases between them. Germline V gene sequence: CDR1 MGHRA, CDR2 YSYEKL. The CDR3 length is 17 residues. The CDR3 region has the DNA TGCGCCAGCAGCCAAGACGCGGGGATCGTAGTCTACAATGAGCAGTTCTTC. It yields the protein CASSQDAGIVVYNEQFF.

The CDR3 DNA follows: TGTGCCAGCAGCGTAGGGGACAGGGGGCATGTGAACACTGAAGCTTTCTTT. Protein: CASSVGDRGHVNTEAFF. The chain couples TRBV9 to TRBJ1-1; 12 bases match TRBD1. The CDR3 has 17 amino acids. Trimming cost V 0 bases and J 0 bases; bases outside gene matches: 3. Germline V CDR1 and CDR2: SGDLS, YYNGEE.

The count of this clone is one. The CDR3 DNA follows: TGTGCCACCAGTCCCCGGACAGGGGCCGCCGCTTCCGAGCAGTACTTC. It translates to CATSPRTGAAASEQYF. This rearrangement joins TRBV24-1 to TRBJ2-7; 9 bases are shared with TRBD1. The CDR3 is 16 amino acids. V trimming: 6 bases; J trimming: 6 bases; junction bases outside the gene matches: 14. Looked up from germline, CDR1 is KGHDR and CDR2 is SFDVKD.

The chain joins TRBV9 to TRBJ2-3; 10 bases agree with TRBD2. The ends lost 3 bases at V and 5 bases at J; junction bases unmatched: 9. CDR3 size: 16 residues. The germline V gene has CDR1 SGDLS and CDR2 YYNGEE. This chain's CDR3 is CASSGGAGGPGDTQYF. The CDR3 nucleotides are TGTGCCAGCAGCGGAGGAGCGGGGGGGCCGGGAGATACGCAGTATTTT. The full variable domain, with the rest looked up from reference TRBV9 and TRBJ2-3, is DSGVTQTPKHLITATGQRVTLRCSPRSGDLSVYWYQQSLDQGLQFLIQYYNGEERAKGNILERFSAQQFPDLHSELNLSSLELGDSALYFCASSGGAGGPGDTQYFGPGTRLTVL.

The chain couples TRBV6-6 to TRBJ1-1; 9 bases align to TRBD1. This CDR3 comprises 15 residues. The germline gives CDR1 MNHNY, CDR2 SVGAGI (reference sequence). The junction had 10 bases not matched to a gene; V was cut back by 6 bases and J by 5 bases. The CDR3 sequence: CASSPADRGRTEAFF. The CDR3 region has the DNA TGTGCCAGCAGCCCCGCGGACAGGGGAAGGACTGAAGCTTTCTTT.

This rearrangement joins TRBV5-8 to TRBJ1-5, with a possible D match to TRBD1 (5 bases). The CDR3 is 16 residues long. Trimming pared 2 bases from V and 7 bases from J, leaving 19 bases between. The germline gives CDR1 SGHTS, CDR2 YDEGEE. The CDR3 spells CASSLWSGRVEQPQHF. CDR3 DNA: TGTGCCAGCAGCTTATGGTCAGGGCGTGTAGAACAGCCCCAGCATTTT.

The chain uses TRBV5-1 and TRBJ2-5, with D hard to call. CDR3 length equals 11 residues. V lost 6 bases and J lost 2, with 5 bases in between. Per the germline V gene, CDR1 is SGHRS and CDR2 is YFSETQ. CDR3 region: CASIGQETQYF. CDR3 in DNA: TGCGCCAGCATCGGGCAAGAGACCCAGTACTTC.

The chain uses TRBV30 and TRBJ1-1; no clear D gene. This CDR3 contains 12 residues. Trimming shortened V by 3 bases and J by 4 bases, and 9 bases separated the two germline ends. The germline V gene has CDR1 GTSNPN and CDR2 SVGIG (reference sequence). CDR3 DNA: TGTGCCTGGAGGGGAGGTCGCACTGAAGCTTTCTTT. This gives the protein CAWRGGRTEAFF.

This clone was detected only once. The genes are TRBV7-9 and TRBJ1-1; D is unresolved. Trimming pared 0 bases from V and 10 bases from J, leaving 12 bases between. The CDR3 has 13 amino acids. In germline, CDR1 is SEHNR, CDR2 FQNEAQ (reference sequence). The CDR3 sequence: CASSLANTRRAFF. CDR3 bases: TGTGCCAGCAGCTTAGCTAACACCCGCAGAGCTTTCTTT.

The chain employs TRBV30 and TRBJ2-1, with 7 bases fitting TRBD1. The V gene's germline CDR1 is GTSNPN and CDR2 SVGIG (reference sequence). J was trimmed by 5 bases and V by 0 bases; bases with no gene match: 7. The CDR3 is 15 amino acids. The CDR3 bases are TGTGCCTGGAGTGTACTACAGGGGTTACACAATGAGCAGTTCTTC. It yields the protein CAWSVLQGLHNEQFF.

The V and J genes are TRBV6-2 or TRBV6-3 and TRBJ2-1; 9 bases agree with TRBD2. The CDR3 runs to 15 residues. Unmatched junction bases numbered 10, after V lost 5 bases and J lost 8 bases. The germline V gene encodes CDR1 MNHEY and CDR2 SVGEGT. The CDR3 nucleotides are TGTGCCAGCAGTCCCACGGGGCGGGGGGGCGATGAGCAGTTCTTC. Its protein is CASSPTGRGGDEQFF.

The V call is TRBV14, the J call TRBJ2-3; 8 bases map to TRBD2. The trim removed 3 bases at V and 0 bases at J, leaving 5 bases unmatched. Germline V gives CDR1 SGHDN, CDR2 FVKESK. The CDR3 sequence is 16 residues long. The CDR3 sequence: CASSQMRGASTDTQYF. In DNA form, the CDR3 reads TGTGCCAGCAGCCAGATGCGGGGGGCTAGCACAGATACGCAGTATTTT.

The chain uses TRBV12-3 or TRBV12-4 and TRBJ1-2, with TRBD1 as a possible D gene (6 bases). The CDR3 sequence is 13 residues long. Trimming took 6 bases from V and 8 from J, leaving 16 bases between them. For the CDR3, the DNA is TGTGCCAGCAGCTTGGGAGCACAGGGAGGCTACACCTTC. Protein product: CASSLGAQGGYTF.

The chain links TRBV28 to TRBJ1-2, with D unclear. The germline V gene encodes CDR1 MDHEN and CDR2 SYDVKM. This CDR3 comprises 14 residues. The V end was cut by 3 bases, the J end by 6 bases, with 14 bases between. The CDR3 here is CASSLRAALHGYTF. The CDR3 nucleotides are TGTGCCAGCAGTTTGAGGGCGGCACTCCATGGCTACACCTTC.

V and J are TRBV7-8 and TRBJ1-2, with D maybe TRBD1 (5 bases). The CDR3 length is 16 residues. Germline V CDR1 and CDR2: SGHVS, FQNEAQ. Trimming took off 5 bases at V and 4 bases at J, with 20 bases between the two ends. This CDR3 reads CASSPRTPDRFYGYTF. The CDR3 DNA reads TGTGCCAGCAGCCCCCGAACCCCCGACAGATTCTATGGCTACACCTTC.

The chain employs TRBV10-1 and TRBJ2-4; TRBD1 aligns across 11 bases. Germline CDR1 and CDR2: WNHNN and SYGVQD (reference sequence). The CDR3 is 15 residues long. V lost 6 bases and J lost 11; bases outside the gene matches: 12. The CDR3 region is CASSKGGTGGSVQYF. The CDR3 region has the DNA TGCGCCAGCAGCAAAGGGGGGACAGGGGGATCCGTTCAGTACTTC.

The chain uses TRBV5-8 and TRBJ2-5; D gene ambiguous. Trimming stripped 0 bases from V and 2 bases from J, with 8 bases between. Germline loops: CDR1 SGHTS, CDR2 YDEGEE. The CDR3 has 14 residues. The chain's CDR3 is CASSLEQTQETQYF. CDR3 nucleotide sequence: TGTGCCAGCAGCTTGGAACAGACACAAGAGACCCAGTACTTC. The full variable domain, in which reference TRBV5-8 and TRBJ2-5 provide the parts outside the CDR3, is EAGVTQSPTHLIKTRGQQATLRCSPISGHTSVYWYQQALGLGLQFLLWYDEGEERNRGNFPPRFSGRQFPNYSSELNVNALELEDSALYLCASSLEQTQETQYFGPGTRLLVL.

The chain joins TRBV7-2 to TRBJ2-5, with a tentative D call TRBD2 (6 bases). Germline-derived CDR1 and CDR2 are SGHTA and FQGNSA. Trimming left V 2 bases short and J 1 base short, with 17 bases between. The CDR3 loop spans 17 amino acids. CDR3 DNA: TGTGCCAGCAGCTTACAGTGGAGTTTGGGGGGCCAAGAGACCCAGTACTTC. This translates into CASSLQWSLGGQETQYF.

V usage is TRBV7-2 and J usage is TRBJ2-7; TRBD1 is a possible D gene (6 bases). Germline values: CDR1 SGHTA, CDR2 FQGNSA. Trimming left V 4 bases short and J 5 bases short, with 15 bases between. This CDR3 has 14 amino acids. CDR3 protein: CASSSYQGTHEQYF. CDR3 sequence (DNA): TGTGCCAGCAGCTCCTATCAGGGGACCCACGAGCAGTACTTC.

This chain links TRBV28 with TRBJ1-2; 10 positions agree with TRBD1. The J segment lost 4 bases and the V segment lost 4 bases, leaving 9 bases of the junction unmatched. The germline V gene has CDR1 MDHEN and CDR2 SYDVKM. CDR3 length equals 16 residues. CDR3 sequence: CASSYPPGQGFYGYTF. In nucleotides, the CDR3 is TGTGCCAGCAGTTATCCCCCGGGACAGGGGTTCTATGGCTACACCTTC.

This chain uses TRBV28 with TRBJ1-5; TRBD1 might be the D (5 bases). Germline V gene lookup returns CDR1 MDHEN and CDR2 SYDVKM. The CDR3 runs to 13 residues. V was shortened by 7 bases and J by 1 base, with 8 bases between the two germline ends. The CDR3 protein is CASTGGSNQPQHF. CDR3 DNA sequence: TGTGCCAGCACGGGGGGGAGCAATCAGCCCCAGCATTTT.

The chain has TRBV7-2 and TRBJ2-7; no reliable D call. CDR1 and CDR2 from the germline V gene are SGHTA and FQGNSA. The CDR3 contains 12 residues. Trimming removed 3 bases from V and 6 bases from J, with 9 bases in between. CDR3 residues: CASSFQVGEQYF. CDR3 coding DNA: TGTGCCAGCAGCTTCCAGGTCGGCGAGCAGTACTTC. Variable domain in full (rest from reference TRBV7-2 and TRBJ2-7): GAGVSQSPSNKVTEKGKDVELRCDPISGHTALYWYRQSLGQGLEFLIYFQGNSAPDKSGLPSDRFSAERTGGSVSTLTIQRTQQEDSAVYLCASSFQVGEQYFGPGTRLTVT.

The chain uses TRBV30 and TRBJ1-6; D not resolved. CDR3 size: 14 residues. V dropped 0 bases and J dropped 9 bases, with 12 bases sitting between them. Germline V gene lookup returns CDR1 GTSNPN and CDR2 SVGIG (reference sequence). The CDR3 sequence: CAWSVLVNSSPLHF. DNA of the CDR3: TGTGCCTGGAGTGTACTAGTAAATTCTTCACCCCTCCACTTT.

The CDR3 sequence is CASSLTGAQETQYF. The CDR3 coding sequence is TGTGCCAGCAGCCTAACAGGGGCCCAAGAGACCCAGTACTTC. The chain is built from TRBV9 and TRBJ2-5; 7 bases line up with TRBD1. The germline CDR1 and CDR2 sequences are SGDLS and YYNGEE. This CDR3 is built from 14 residues. V lost 4 bases to trimming and J lost 1 base; unmatched junction nucleotides: 4.

The J gene is TRBJ2-7, the V gene TRBV2, with 7 nucleotides matching TRBD1. V was clipped by 5 bases and J by 0 bases; unmatched bases: 7. CDR3 length equals 15 residues. Germline V gene lookup returns CDR1 SNHLY and CDR2 FYNNEI. DNA of the CDR3: TGTGCCAGCAGTTCAGACAGGGCAAGCTCCTACGAGCAGTACTTC. Protein product: CASSSDRASSYEQYF.

The chain links TRBV29-1 to TRBJ2-7; 11 nucleotides match TRBD1. The trim removed 4 bases at V and 3 bases at J, leaving 5 bases unmatched. CDR3 length equals 14 residues. The germline V gene has CDR1 SQVTM and CDR2 ANQGSEA. CDR3 nucleotides: TGCAGCGTTGGTGCCGGGACAGGGGGCTACGAGCAGTACTTC. This codes for CSVGAGTGGYEQYF.

This rearrangement joins TRBV19 to TRBJ1-5; 7 bases fit TRBD1. With 5 bases clipped from V and 1 base from J, the junction kept 2 bases outside the gene matches. This CDR3 has 14 amino acids. Germline V CDR1 and CDR2: LNHDA, SQIVND (reference sequence). The CDR3 DNA reads as TGTGCCAGTAGTCCGGACAGGAGCAATCAGCCCCAGCATTTT. Translation: CASSPDRSNQPQHF.

This clone was observed once. The chain links TRBV6-6 to TRBJ1-1; D gene uncertain. Germline loops: CDR1 MNHNY, CDR2 SVGAGI (reference sequence). This CDR3 region has 14 residues. The V end lost 2 bases, the J end lost 3 bases, and 10 bases lay between the germline ends. The CDR3 DNA reads as TGTGCCAGCAGTTACCTTGGAGGGTACACTGAAGCTTTCTTT. Protein sequence: CASSYLGGYTEAFF.

The chain is built from TRBV14 and TRBJ1-4, with D uncertain. Trimming removed 4 bases at V and 10 bases at J, with 16 bases between. In germline, CDR1 is SGHDN, CDR2 FVKESK. This CDR3 has 14 residues. The CDR3 region is CASSRFQSEGKLFF. DNA of the CDR3: TGTGCCAGCAGCCGATTTCAAAGCGAGGGAAAACTGTTTTTT.

The chain has TRBV29-1 and TRBJ1-6; 11 bases map to TRBD1. Looked up from germline, CDR1 is SQVTM and CDR2 is ANQGSEA. CDR3 length: 14 amino acids. V was pared by 4 bases and J by 10 bases, with 6 bases of the junction left unmatched. The CDR3 coding sequence is TGCAGCGTTGGCGGGGGACAGGGGGACTCACCCCTCCACTTT. Translating it yields CSVGGGQGDSPLHF.

The chain carries TRBV7-3 and TRBJ2-1, with 9 bases matching TRBD2. CDR3 size: 19 residues. The germline gives CDR1 SGHTA, CDR2 FQGTGA. J gave up 5 bases and V 1 base, and 15 bases lay outside the gene matches. The CDR3 is CASSLNLGTSSPLHNEQFF. The DNA for the CDR3 is TGTGCCAGCAGCTTAAATCTCGGGACTAGCTCACCCCTCCACAATGAGCAGTTCTTC. Variable domain in full (rest from reference TRBV7-3 and TRBJ2-1): GAGVSQTPSNKVTEKGKYVELRCDPISGHTALYWYRQSLGQGPEFLIYFQGTGAADDSGLPNDRFFAVRPEGSVSTLKIQRTERGDSAVYLCASSLNLGTSSPLHNEQFFGPGTRLTVL.

The chain carries TRBV30 and TRBJ1-1, with a possible D match to TRBD1 (5 bases). V shed 5 bases and J shed 0 bases, with 13 bases lying between them. The germline CDR1 and CDR2 sequences are GTSNPN and SVGIG (reference sequence). The CDR3 loop spans 14 amino acids. The CDR3 DNA reads as TGTGCCTGGTCCCGCGGGGCTTTGAACACTGAAGCTTTCTTT. It codes for CAWSRGALNTEAFF.